What follows are 21 T cell receptor beta chains derived from one specimen sequenced in a study of CD8+CD57+ T cells in acquired aplastic anemia. Previously, flow cytometry had revealed CD8+CD57+ cell expansion in the patients chosen for sequencing. The study profiled TCR beta VDJ and CDR3 using genomic DNA as template. TCRdb used MiXCR to reprocess the reads, holding one entry per CDR3 protein. Among under 250,000 distinct CDR3 sequences, 47% were seen once, and the ten largest hold approximately 8%. The sample was sorted CD4+, CD8+, or CD8+CD57+ T cells (not recorded which) from PBMCs. These receptors came from a human donor with aplastic anemia.

The rearrangement links TRBV6-1 to TRBJ1-1, with a tentative D call TRBD1 (5 bases). This CDR3 has 15 residues. Germline-derived CDR1 and CDR2 are MNHNS and SASEGT. V gave up 2 bases and J gave up 4 bases, with 14 bases separating them. DNA of the CDR3: TGTGCCAGCAGTGAACGATCGGCGGGACTCACTGAAGCTTTCTTT. Amino acids: CASSERSAGLTEAFF.

This clonotype was observed a handful of times. The rearrangement links TRBV30 to TRBJ1-1; D might be TRBD1 (6 bases). V shed 4 bases and J shed 2 bases, with 11 bases lying between them. The CDR3 contains 13 residues. Germline V gene lookup returns CDR1 GTSNPN and CDR2 SVGIG (reference sequence). The CDR3 DNA is TGTGCCTGGACGGCAGGGGTTAACACTGAAGCTTTCTTT. It yields the protein CAWTAGVNTEAFF.

This clonotype came up a few times. This sequence joins TRBV27 and TRBJ2-3; 9 positions match TRBD1. The germline CDR1 and CDR2 sequences are MNHEY and SMNVEV (reference sequence). This CDR3 has 18 amino acids. V lost 8 bases, J lost 0 bases, and 15 bases stayed unmatched. The CDR3 reads CASLVTWTGDGSTDTQYF. The CDR3 DNA reads as TGTGCCAGCCTCGTAACGTGGACAGGGGATGGGAGCACAGATACGCAGTATTTT.

The table lists this clonotype with many counts. The chain uses TRBV7-8 and TRBJ2-1; 10 bases are shared with TRBD1. V lost 2 bases to trimming and J lost 5 bases; unmatched junction nucleotides: 3. CDR3 length: 15 amino acids. The germline V gene has CDR1 SGHVS and CDR2 FQNEAQ. As DNA, the CDR3 is TGTGCCAGCAGCTTAAGACAGGGGGCCGACAATGAGCAGTTCTTC. It is translated as CASSLRQGADNEQFF.

As for this clonotype: A much larger clone is a single base away; this may be a read error. A read error is likely, as this CDR3 ends without the conserved phenylalanine or tryptophan. This chain links TRBV5-4 with TRBJ2-7; 10 nucleotides line up with TRBD2. This CDR3 spans 15 amino acids. CDR1 and CDR2 (germline): SGHNT, YYREEE (reference sequence). After removal of 3 bases from V and 2 bases from J, the junction contained 5 bases not matched to a gene. The chain's CDR3 is CASSSASGSTYEQYS. For the CDR3, the DNA is TGTGCCAGCAGCTCCGCTAGCGGGAGTACCTACGAGCAGTACTCC.

The rearrangement uses TRBV7-9 and TRBJ2-1; D remains unclear. Germline V gene sequence: CDR1 SEHNR, CDR2 FQNEAQ (reference sequence). CDR3 size: 11 residues. Trimming shortened V by 4 bases and J by 9 bases, and 7 bases separated the two germline ends. CDR3 loop: CASSWGGEQFF. In DNA, the CDR3 is TGTGCCAGCAGCTGGGGTGGTGAGCAGTTCTTC.

This clonotype was counted only a few times. The chain has TRBV28 and TRBJ1-6, with D perhaps matching TRBD1 (6 bases). The CDR3 covers 15 residues. The germline V and J ends were trimmed by 2 bases and 6 bases, with 11 bases remaining between them. CDR1 and CDR2 (germline): MDHEN, SYDVKM. The CDR3 sequence is CASSLLSDSNSPLHF. In nucleotides, the CDR3 is TGTGCCAGCAGTTTACTTTCGGACAGTAATTCACCCCTCCACTTT.

CDR3 protein: CASSGRDRRWTEAFF. The CDR3 nucleotides read TGTGCCAGCAGCGGGCGGGACCGGCGGTGGACTGAAGCTTTCTTT. This chain joins TRBV7-9 and TRBJ1-1; weak D call: TRBD1 (5 bases). This CDR3 has 15 amino acids. From germline, CDR1 is SEHNR and CDR2 FQNEAQ (reference sequence). Trimming shortened V by 5 bases and J by 5 bases, and 18 bases separated the two germline ends.

The V gene is TRBV20-1, the J gene TRBJ2-4; 9 positions agree with TRBD1. The CDR3 is 14 residues long. Germline lookup yields CDR1 DFQATT and CDR2 SNEGSKA (reference sequence). Trimming cost V 6 bases and J 4 bases; bases outside gene matches: 7. In DNA form, the CDR3 reads TGCAGTGCGAGGACAGGGGCTGGGAAAAACATTCAGTACTTC. This encodes CSARTGAGKNIQYF.

The table lists this clonotype with a count of one. The chain has TRBV10-1 and TRBJ2-7, with 10 bases fitting TRBD1. Germline lookup yields CDR1 WNHNN and CDR2 SYGVQD (reference sequence). The CDR3 is made up of 13 amino acids. V dropped 11 bases and J dropped 2; count of bases not matched to a gene: 6. The CDR3 DNA reads TGCGCCGTAGTTGACAGGGGGCCCTACGAGCAGTACTTC. Translating it yields CAVVDRGPYEQYF.

A note on this clonotype: One junction end disagrees with the germline gene, perhaps due to a read error. The CDR3 reads CAIRTGDRETSLF. The CDR3, as DNA: TGTGCCATCAGAACCGGGGACCGCGAAACCTCCCTCTTC. The gene calls are TRBV7-2 and TRBJ2-7; D may correspond to TRBD1 or TRBD2 (5 bases each). The CDR3 contains 13 residues. CDR1 is SGHTA, CDR2 FQGNSA, per germline.

The V call is TRBV6-5, the J call TRBJ1-5, with TRBD1 as a possible D gene (5 bases). Germline CDR1 reads MNHEY; CDR2 reads SVGAGI. Trimming pared 6 bases from V and 6 bases from J, leaving 15 bases between. CDR3 length equals 14 residues. CDR3 residues: CASSAVVQGQPQHF. CDR3 coding DNA: TGTGCCAGCAGCGCCGTCGTCCAGGGTCAGCCCCAGCATTTT.

This clonotype was picked up many times. CDR3 DNA sequence: TGTGCCAGCAGTGTGGAGACCCAGTACTTC. Translated: CASSVETQYF. This chain connects TRBV25-1 to TRBJ2-5; D ambiguous. V was cut by 4 bases and J by 5 bases, with 2 bases left in between. Looked up from germline, CDR1 is MGHDK and CDR2 is SYGVNS. The CDR3 is made up of 10 amino acids.

This clonotype was counted ten times or more. V is TRBV2 and J is TRBJ2-5; D may be TRBD2 (7 bases). This CDR3 is 14 amino acids long. V was shortened by 8 bases and J by 4 bases, with 17 bases between the two germline ends. Germline CDR1 is SNHLY and CDR2 is FYNNEI. This chain's CDR3 is CASDFAAGAETQYF. CDR3 nucleotides: TGTGCCAGCGATTTCGCGGCGGGGGCAGAGACCCAGTACTTC.

This rearrangement joins TRBV20-1 to TRBJ2-3, with TRBD2 matching 7 bases. CDR3 length: 14 amino acids. Losses at the gene ends were 1 base for V and 6 bases for J; bases not matched to a gene: 7. Germline V gene data show CDR1 as DFQATT and CDR2 as SNEGSKA (reference sequence). The CDR3 DNA reads TGCAGTGCTAGAGGCGGGAGCGGATCTGATACGCAGTATTTT. It specifies CSARGGSGSDTQYF.

This sequence joins TRBV19 and TRBJ2-7; a possible D gene is TRBD2 (7 bases). The CDR3 spans 14 residues. V dropped 4 bases and J dropped 6 bases, with 16 bases sitting between them. Germline CDR1 LNHDA, CDR2 SQIVND (reference sequence). CDR3 in DNA: TGTGCCAGTAGTACCCACCTGGGAGGGGGCGAGCAGTACTTC. It translates to CASSTHLGGGEQYF.

This clonotype was detected ten times or more. J is TRBJ2-3 and V is TRBV7-3; maybe TRBD2 (5 bases). The CDR3 sequence is 14 residues long. Looked up from germline, CDR1 is SGHTA and CDR2 is FQGTGA. Trimming shortened V by 5 bases and J by 4 bases, and 13 bases separated the two germline ends. In DNA, the CDR3 is TGTGCCAGCAGCCTAGCATACGGTTCAGATACGCAGTATTTT. Amino acid sequence: CASSLAYGSDTQYF.

This clonotype was detected ten times or more. This sequence joins TRBV4-3 and TRBJ2-7; TRBD2 aligns across 9 bases. The CDR3 is made up of 16 amino acids. Germline loops: CDR1 LGHNA, CDR2 YSLEER. With V trimmed by 0 bases and J by 5 bases, 8 bases remained unmatched. CDR3 amino acids: CASSQDRRGGPDEQYF. The DNA for the CDR3 is TGCGCCAGCAGCCAAGATCGGCGGGGGGGCCCAGACGAGCAGTACTTC.

This clonotype was recorded many times. The chain's CDR3 is CASSLGQGTEAFF. The DNA for the CDR3 is TGTGCCAGCAGCTTAGGCCAGGGCACTGAAGCTTTCTTT. The chain joins TRBV7-9 to TRBJ1-1; tentatively, D is TRBD1 (5 bases). V gave up 1 base and J gave up 4 bases, with 7 bases separating them. Germline-derived CDR1 and CDR2 are SEHNR and FQNEAQ (reference sequence). The CDR3 contains 13 residues.

This clonotype was seen many times. The V gene is TRBV11-2, the J gene TRBJ2-7; D is unclear. The germline V gene has CDR1 SGHAT and CDR2 FQNNGV. With 1 base removed from V and 1 base from J, the gap between germline ends came to 8 bases. The CDR3 runs to 14 residues. The CDR3: CASSLGAGSYEQYF. The DNA of the CDR3 is TGTGCCAGCAGCTTAGGTGCAGGATCCTACGAGCAGTACTTC.

Points on this clonotype: This could be a read error, since a much larger clone is one nucleotide away. The gene calls are TRBV6-5 and TRBJ1-6, with D possibly TRBD1 on 5 matching bases. Germline loops: CDR1 MNHEY, CDR2 SVGAGI. The CDR3 has 14 amino acids. DNA for the CDR3: TGTGCCACCAGTTACTCGGGACCCTATTCACCCCTCCACTTT. Protein sequence: CATSYSGPYSPLHF.